Included here is one T cell receptor beta chain sequence, with context. The antigen remains undetermined. The sample is drawn from a study of T cells in Graves' hyperthyroidism and ophthalmopathy. Study outcomes and limitations: Most clonotypes that expanded in the thyroid above 0.001 also showed up in blood. Ophthalmopathy, as predicted by the model, came a median about six months after the prediction.

The study excluded patients with uncontrolled infection, other autoimmune disease, pregnancy or lactation. The germline gives CDR1 SQVTM, CDR2 ANQGSEA. This CDR3 is built from 14 residues. The J segment lost 2 bases and the V segment lost 5 bases, leaving 6 bases of the junction unmatched. RNA transcripts gave rise to amplified TCR beta CDR3 regions. The TCR CDR3 first-round RT-PCR relied on the HTBI primer set. TCRdb re-called the multiplex PCR reads through MiXCR, storing one row per CDR3 protein. Here the sample spans around 370,000 distinct CDR3 sequences, around a sixth being singletons. The sequence was collected from a man between 18 and 29 years old with Graves' ophthalmopathy. The specimen was blood. The chain employs TRBV29-1 and TRBJ2-7, with 10 bases fitting TRBD1. Here the CDR3 reads CSVSLGTGAYEQYF. The CDR3 nucleotides read TGCAGCGTTAGCCTGGGGACAGGGGCCTACGAGCAGTACTTC.